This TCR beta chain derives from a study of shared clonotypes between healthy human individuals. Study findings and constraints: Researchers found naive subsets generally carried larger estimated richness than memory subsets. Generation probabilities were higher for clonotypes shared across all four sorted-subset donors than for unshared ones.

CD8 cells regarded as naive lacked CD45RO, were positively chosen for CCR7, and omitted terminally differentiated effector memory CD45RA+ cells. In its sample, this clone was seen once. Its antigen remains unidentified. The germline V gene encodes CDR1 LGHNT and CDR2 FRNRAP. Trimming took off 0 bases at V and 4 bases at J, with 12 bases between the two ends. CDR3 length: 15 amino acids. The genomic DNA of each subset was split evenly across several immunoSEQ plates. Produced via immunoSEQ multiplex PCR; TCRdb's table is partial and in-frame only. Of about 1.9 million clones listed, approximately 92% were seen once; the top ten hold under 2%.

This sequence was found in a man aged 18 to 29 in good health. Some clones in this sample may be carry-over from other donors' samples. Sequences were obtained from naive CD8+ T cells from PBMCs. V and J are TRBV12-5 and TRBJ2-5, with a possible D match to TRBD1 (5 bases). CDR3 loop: CASGLVVAGSETQYF. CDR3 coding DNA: TGTGCTAGTGGTTTGGTAGTTGCAGGGTCAGAGACCCAGTACTTC.